A selection of T cell receptor beta chains follows, all from one sample in a study of T cells in Graves' hyperthyroidism and ophthalmopathy. MiXCR was run by TCRdb on the multiplex PCR reads, yielding one entry per CDR3 protein. This sample has about 840,000 distinct CDR3 sequences, with 35% to 45% found just once. The sequencing input was blood. The receptors shown here come from a man aged 18 to 29 with Graves' hyperthyroidism. The CDR3 runs from the conserved cysteine through the conserved F or W. D genes are given only for firm matches. Only part of the rows carry a size: once, few, many, or a class if the clone is expanded.

V: TRBV5-1; J: TRBJ1-5; size: NA; D: NA; CDR3: CASSLEGQQPQHF
V: TRBV12-3/TRBV12-4; J: TRBJ1-1; size: few; D: NA; CDR3: CASGLPNTEAFF
V: TRBV4-1; J: TRBJ1-6; size: NA; D: NA; CDR3: CASSQTLLGVTASPLHF
V: TRBV7-2; J: TRBJ2-5; size: few; D: TRBD2; CDR3: CASRRGASGVETQYF
V: TRBV7-8; J: TRBJ2-6; size: few; D: NA; CDR3: CASSDRQAASGANVLTF
V: TRBV7-2; J: TRBJ2-5; size: few; D: NA; CDR3: CASSPYRGGEETQYF
V: TRBV15; J: TRBJ1-5; size: NA; D: NA; CDR3: CASSPLGQTDQPQHF
V: TRBV5-1; J: TRBJ2-2; size: NA; D: TRBD2; CDR3: CASRRGGTNTGELFF
V: TRBV6-6; J: TRBJ2-7; size: few; D: TRBD2; CDR3: CASRTSEVEQYF
V: TRBV3-1; J: TRBJ2-7; size: NA; D: NA; CDR3: CASSQTTEQYF
V: TRBV6-6; J: TRBJ1-5; size: once; D: NA; CDR3: CASSYGGGSQPQHF
V: TRBV7-2; J: TRBJ1-2; size: NA; D: NA; CDR3: CASSLKTGTYGYTF
V: TRBV2; J: TRBJ1-1; size: few; D: NA; CDR3: CASSESIATEAFF
V: TRBV7-2; J: TRBJ1-1; size: many; D: NA; CDR3: CASSPRPLNTEAFF
V: TRBV10-3; J: TRBJ2-6; size: NA; D: TRBD1; CDR3: CATRTGGGSGANVLTF
V: TRBV25-1; J: TRBJ2-5; size: NA; D: TRBD2; CDR3: CASNSGGLAGETQYF
V: TRBV12-3/TRBV12-4; J: TRBJ1-1; size: NA; D: TRBD1; CDR3: CASFGQGEAFF